This paragraph reports one T cell receptor beta chain. This clonotype was seen ten or more times. This receptor's antigen is unknown. The input lacks base qualities; no much larger clone sits a single base away. This entry is derived from a study of T-cell reconstitution after alpha-beta-depleted transplantation in children (dated by TCRdb to 2015 to 2016). Turning to the overall study: T-cell immune reconstitution after TCRalphabeta/CD19-depleted allogeneic hematopoietic cell transplantation in children was quantitatively tracked in the study by means of TCR repertoire profiling. Study-level results and caveats: Hyperexpanded clone frequencies declined over subsequent months; after one year, T-cell counts and TCRbeta diversity were mostly attributed to newly produced T cells. Apparently early alphabetaT-cell count recovery about two months after transplant reportedly relied on only several hundred rapidly expanded clones derived from non-depleted graft cells. In some patients, the high TCRbeta diversity seen at day 60 was put down to recipient T cells and intrathymic progenitors that had survived conditioning.

Libraries were made using PCR. TCRdb shows the sequencer as Illumina HiSeq 2500. TCR library preparation used molecular barcoding, with unique molecular identifiers applied to normalize quantification of the TCRbeta repertoire. TCRdb ran its own pipeline on the public reads, namely fastp trimming at Q25 and MiXCR clone calling, and kept in-frame beta chains. Every distinct CDR3 protein forms one entry, paired with its most common genes and DNA. The sample table shows 210,000 or so distinct CDR3 sequences, and roughly 10% are seen once. The ten largest clones represent about 28% of the sample. The sample's treatment or condition, from its label and the paper: allogeneic hematopoietic cell transplantation with graft depleted of TCRalphabeta T cells and CD19 B cells. The children who served as transplant recipients had been given grafts of TCRalphabeta/CD19-depleted allogeneic hematopoietic cells. The starting material was PBMCs, obtained before TCRalphabeta/CD19-depleted stem cell transplant. This TCR was sampled from a child less than two years old with acute myeloid leukemia, due to receive a stem cell transplant.

The encoded CDR3 is CASRSTSGDEQYF. The nucleotide sequence reads TGTGCCAGCAGATCGACTAGCGGGGACGAGCAGTACTTC. This chain joins TRBV7-9 to TRBJ2-7; 11 bases in the middle match TRBD2. The CDR3, cysteine through phenylalanine, is 13 amino acids long. The only DNA kept is the CDR3, 39 bases in frame from the first base. V is trimmed back by 6 bases and J by 5 bases, and the junction contains 3 bases that no gene match accounts for. CDR1 SEHNR and CDR2 FQNEAQ are derived from the germline V gene (reference sequence).